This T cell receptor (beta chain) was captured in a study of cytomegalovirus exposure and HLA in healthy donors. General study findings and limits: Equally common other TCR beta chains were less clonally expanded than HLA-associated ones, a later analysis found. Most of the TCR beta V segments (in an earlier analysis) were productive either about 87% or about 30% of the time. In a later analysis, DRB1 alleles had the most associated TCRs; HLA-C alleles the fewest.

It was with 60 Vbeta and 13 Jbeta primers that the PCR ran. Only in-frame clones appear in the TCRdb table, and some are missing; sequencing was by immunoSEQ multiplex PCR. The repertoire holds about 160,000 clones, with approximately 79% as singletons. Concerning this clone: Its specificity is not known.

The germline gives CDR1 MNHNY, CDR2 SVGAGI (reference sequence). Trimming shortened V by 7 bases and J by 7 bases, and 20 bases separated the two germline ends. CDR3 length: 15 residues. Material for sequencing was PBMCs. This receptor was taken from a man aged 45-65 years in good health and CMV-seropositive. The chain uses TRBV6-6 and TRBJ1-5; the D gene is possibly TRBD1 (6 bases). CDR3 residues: CASTNLQGVGQPQHF. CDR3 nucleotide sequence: TGTGCCAGCACTAATTTACAGGGCGTCGGACAGCCCCAGCATTTT.